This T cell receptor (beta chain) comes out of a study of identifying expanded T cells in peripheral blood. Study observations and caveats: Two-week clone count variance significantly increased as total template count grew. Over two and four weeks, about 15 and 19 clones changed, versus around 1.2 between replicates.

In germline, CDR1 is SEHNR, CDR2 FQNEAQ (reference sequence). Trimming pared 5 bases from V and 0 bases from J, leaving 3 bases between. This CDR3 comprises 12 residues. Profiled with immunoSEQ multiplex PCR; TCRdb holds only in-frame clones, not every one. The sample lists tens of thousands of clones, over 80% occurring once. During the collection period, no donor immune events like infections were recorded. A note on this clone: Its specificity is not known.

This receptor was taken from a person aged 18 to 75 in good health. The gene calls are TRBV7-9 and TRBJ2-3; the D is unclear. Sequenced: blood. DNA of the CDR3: TGTGCCAGCAGCCGGAGCACAGATACGCAGTATTTT. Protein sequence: CASSRSTDTQYF.